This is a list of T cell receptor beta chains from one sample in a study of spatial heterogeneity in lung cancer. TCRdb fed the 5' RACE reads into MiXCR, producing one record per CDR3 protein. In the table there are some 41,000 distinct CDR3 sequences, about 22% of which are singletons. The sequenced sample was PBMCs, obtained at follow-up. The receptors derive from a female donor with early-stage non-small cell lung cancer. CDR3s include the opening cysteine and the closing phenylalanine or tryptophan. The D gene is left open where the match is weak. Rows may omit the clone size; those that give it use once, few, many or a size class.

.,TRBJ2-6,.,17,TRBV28,CASTRGRARAGANVLTF,TGCGCCAGCACCAGGGGGAGGGCCCGTGCCGGGGCCAACGTCCTGACTTTC
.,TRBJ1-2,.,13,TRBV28,CASSAAANYGYTF,TGTGCCAGCAGTGCGGCAGCCAACTATGGCTACACCTTC
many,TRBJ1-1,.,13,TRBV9,CASSGDTNTEAFF,TGTGCCAGCAGCGGCGACACGAACACTGAAGCTTTCTTT
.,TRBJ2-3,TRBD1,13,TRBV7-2,CASSARGFDTQYF,TGTGCCAGCAGCGCCAGGGGGTTTGATACGCAGTATTTT
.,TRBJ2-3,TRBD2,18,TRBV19,CASSIPTSGSSGTDTQYF,TGTGCCAGTAGTATACCGACTAGCGGGAGTAGTGGGACAGATACGCAGTATTTT
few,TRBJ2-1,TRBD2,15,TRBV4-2,CASSVRGGSYNEQFF,TGTGCCAGCAGCGTACGGGGGGGGTCCTACAATGAGCAGTTCTTC
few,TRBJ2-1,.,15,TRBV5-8,CASMPGAYVGNEQFF,TGTGCCAGCATGCCGGGTGCCTATGTCGGCAATGAGCAGTTCTTC
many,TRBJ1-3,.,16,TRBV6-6,CASSRRLWGSGNTIYF,TGTGCCAGCAGTCGACGACTCTGGGGCTCTGGAAACACCATATATTTT
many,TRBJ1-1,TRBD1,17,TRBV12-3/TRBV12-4,CASSLARGTGRHSEAFF,TGTGCCAGCAGTTTAGCGCGGGGGACAGGGAGACATAGTGAAGCTTTCTTT
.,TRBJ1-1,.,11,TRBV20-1,CSARTGPRAFF,TGCAGTGCCAGAACAGGCCCGAGAGCTTTCTTT
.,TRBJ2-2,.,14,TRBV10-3,CAMRSSQGTGELFF,TGTGCCATGAGGTCATCGCAGGGCACCGGGGAGCTGTTTTTT
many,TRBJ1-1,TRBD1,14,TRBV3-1,CASSPRQGNTEAFF,TGTGCCAGCAGCCCAAGACAGGGGAACACTGAAGCTTTCTTT
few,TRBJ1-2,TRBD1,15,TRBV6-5,CASSPEGGQVYGYTF,TGTGCCAGCAGCCCCGAGGGAGGACAGGTCTATGGCTACACCTTC
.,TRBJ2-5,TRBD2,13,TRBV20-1,CSAPDSGRSLQYF,TGCAGTGCTCCCGATAGCGGGAGGTCCCTACAGTACTTC
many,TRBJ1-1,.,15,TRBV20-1,CSASGAGPGGTEAFF,TGCAGTGCTAGCGGTGCAGGACCCGGGGGGACTGAAGCTTTCTTT
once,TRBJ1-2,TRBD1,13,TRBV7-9,CASSPDRAYGYTF,TGTGCCAGCAGCCCAGACAGGGCCTATGGCTACACCTTC
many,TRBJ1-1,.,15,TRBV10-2,CASSESITGGTEAFF,TGCGCCAGCAGTGAGTCGATAACGGGAGGCACTGAAGCTTTCTTT
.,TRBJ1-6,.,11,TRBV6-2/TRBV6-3,CASSPGSPLHF,TGTGCCAGCAGCCCAGGGTCACCCCTCCACTTT
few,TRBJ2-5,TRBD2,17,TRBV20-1,CSASPLAGGVFFETQYF,TGCAGTGCTAGCCCACTAGCGGGGGGCGTGTTCTTTGAGACCCAGTACTTC
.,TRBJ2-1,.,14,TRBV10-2,CASSESNIDNEQFF,TGCGCCAGCAGTGAGTCAAACATCGACAATGAGCAGTTCTTC
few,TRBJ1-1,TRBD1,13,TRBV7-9,CASSLEGTAEAFF,TGTGCCAGCTCCCTCGAGGGGACAGCTGAAGCTTTCTTT
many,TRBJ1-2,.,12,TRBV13,CASSSRIYGYTF,TGTGCCAGCAGCTCACGAATCTATGGCTACACCTTC
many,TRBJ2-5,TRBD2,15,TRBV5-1,CASSASDAGGETQYF,TGCGCCAGCAGCGCGTCCGACGCGGGAGGAGAGACCCAGTACTTC
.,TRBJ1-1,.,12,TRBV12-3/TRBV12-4,CASTYLNTEAFF,TGTGCCAGCACCTATTTGAACACTGAAGCTTTCTTT
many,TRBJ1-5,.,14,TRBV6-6,CASSYGSRNQPQHF,TGTGCCAGCAGTTACGGGAGCAGAAATCAGCCCCAGCATTTT
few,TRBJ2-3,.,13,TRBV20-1,CSARSLSTDTQYF,TGCAGTGCTCGGAGCCTGTCCACAGATACGCAGTATTTT
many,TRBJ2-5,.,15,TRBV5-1,CASSEDKGHQETQYF,TGCGCCAGCAGCGAGGACAAGGGGCATCAAGAGACCCAGTACTTC
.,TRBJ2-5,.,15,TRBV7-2,CASSWGVAPRETQYF,TGTGCCAGCAGCTGGGGAGTAGCGCCTAGGGAGACCCAGTACTTC
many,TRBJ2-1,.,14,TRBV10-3,CAISESGEVNEQFF,TGTGCCATCAGTGAGTCGGGGGAAGTGAATGAGCAGTTCTTC
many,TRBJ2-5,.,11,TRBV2,CASGQQETQYF,TGTGCCAGTGGACAGCAAGAGACCCAGTACTTC
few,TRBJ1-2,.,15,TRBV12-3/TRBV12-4,CASSFIGRDDYGYTF,TGTGCCAGCAGTTTCATTGGGAGGGACGACTATGGCTACACCTTC
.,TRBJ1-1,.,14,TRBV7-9,CASSLLSSNTEAFF,TGTGCCAGCAGCTTACTTTCCAGTAACACTGAAGCTTTCTTT
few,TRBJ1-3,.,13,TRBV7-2,CASSYRSGNTIYF,TGTGCCAGCAGCTATAGGTCGGGAAACACCATATATTTT
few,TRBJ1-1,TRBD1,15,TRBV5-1,CASSLGTGGNTEAFF,TGCGCCAGCAGCTTGGGGACAGGCGGAAACACTGAAGCTTTCTTT
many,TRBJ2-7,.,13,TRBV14,CASSQGAFKWQYF,TGTGCCAGCAGCCAAGGCGCTTTCAAGTGGCAGTACTTC
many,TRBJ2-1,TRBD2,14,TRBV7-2,CASGTSGGYNEQFF,TGTGCCAGCGGAACTAGCGGGGGGTACAATGAGCAGTTCTTC
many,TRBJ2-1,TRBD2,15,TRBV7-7,CASSPETGTNNEQFF,TGTGCTAGCAGCCCAGAGACCGGGACTAACAATGAGCAGTTCTTC
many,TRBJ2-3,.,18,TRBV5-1,CASSFQPRQRLSTDTQYF,TGCGCCAGCAGCTTCCAACCTCGACAGAGACTTAGCACAGATACGCAGTATTTT
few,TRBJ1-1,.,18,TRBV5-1,CASSLTTGYGFVNTEAFF,TGCGCCAGCAGCTTGACCACAGGGTACGGTTTCGTGAACACTGAAGCTTTCTTT
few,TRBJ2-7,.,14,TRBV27,CASSLLTGTYEQYF,TGTGCCAGCAGTTTATTGACAGGAACCTACGAGCAGTACTTC
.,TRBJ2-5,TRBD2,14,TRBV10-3,CAISESGSGETQYF,TGTGCCATCAGTGAAAGCGGGAGTGGAGAGACCCAGTACTTC
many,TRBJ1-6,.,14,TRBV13,CASSRGQTNSPLHF,TGTGCCAGCAGCCGCGGACAGACAAATTCACCCCTCCACTTT
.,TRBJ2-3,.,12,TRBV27,CASSLGWDTQYF,TGTGCCAGCAGTTTAGGCTGGGATACGCAGTATTTT
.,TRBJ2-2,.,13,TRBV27,CASSTGNAGELFF,TGTGCCAGCAGTACAGGGAATGCCGGGGAGCTGTTTTTT